The 31 T cell receptor beta chains given below trace back to one sample, sequenced in a study of post-analysis software for immune sequencing data. Regarding the study as a whole: Roughly 5 TRBV segments, including TRBV5-6, TRBV5-1 and TRBV20-1, were more frequent in patients than controls.

The library was made from cDNA and included unique molecular identifiers. Each CDR3 protein gets one entry after TCRdb re-called the PCR reads with MiXCR. The profile covers about 820,000 distinct CDR3 sequences, with roughly half appearing a single time and approximately 4.3% taken by the ten largest. Their target antigens are unknown. Input material: blood. These receptors came from a girl between 5 and 17 years old with multiple sclerosis.

This clonotype was picked up a small number of times. The chain combines TRBV10-3 with TRBJ2-4; 11 bases map to TRBD1. The J call may be wrong; the DNA end is better matched by TRBJ2-7. This CDR3 has 14 amino acids. Germline CDR1 reads ENHRY; CDR2 reads SYGVKD. This CDR3 is CAISSGQGDYEQYF. Here the CDR3 DNA reads TGTGCCATCAGTTCGGGACAGGGGGACTACGAGCAGTACTTC.

The V and J genes are TRBV20-1 and TRBJ2-1; TRBD2 matches at 10 bases. With V trimmed by 5 bases and J by 5 bases, 6 bases remained unmatched. Germline V CDR1 and CDR2: DFQATT, SNEGSKA (reference sequence). This CDR3 is 14 amino acids long. CDR3: CSAPPSGSHNEQFF. CDR3 DNA: TGCAGTGCTCCCCCTAGCGGGAGTCACAATGAGCAGTTCTTC.

The chain recombines TRBV5-1 with TRBJ2-7; D is possibly TRBD1 (6 bases). Trimming left V 5 bases short and J 5 bases short, with 11 bases between. Germline V lookup: CDR1 SGHRS, CDR2 YFSETQ. This CDR3 is 12 amino acids long. The CDR3 region has the DNA TGCGCCAGCAGGACCAGGGGCCACGAGCAGTACTTC. Translated, it gives CASRTRGHEQYF.

The chain is built from TRBV4-1 and TRBJ1-6, with D maybe TRBD1 (6 bases). This CDR3 comprises 14 residues. Germline CDR1 MGHRA, CDR2 YSYEKL. Trimming took off 3 bases at V and 7 bases at J, with 10 bases between the two ends. The CDR3 DNA reads as TGCGCCAGCAGCCAGGACAGAGCCAATTCACCCCTCCACTTT. Translation: CASSQDRANSPLHF.

This clonotype was seen a few times. V and J are TRBV24-1 and TRBJ1-1; D gene unclear. The germline V gene has CDR1 KGHDR and CDR2 SFDVKD. The CDR3 covers 10 residues. V was pared by 4 bases and J by 8 bases, with 4 bases between. CDR3 region: CATSDNEAFF. DNA for the CDR3: TGTGCCACCAGTGACAACGAAGCTTTCTTT.

The chain carries TRBV9 and TRBJ1-5; possible D gene TRBD1, 5 bases. Deletions cut 2 bases from V and 3 bases from J, with 9 bases between. The CDR3 length is 14 residues. CDR1 is SGDLS, CDR2 YYNGEE, per germline. This chain's CDR3 is CASSVTGVNQPQHF. CDR3 nucleotides: TGTGCCAGCAGCGTTACAGGTGTCAATCAGCCCCAGCATTTT.

This clonotype was seen more than once but under ten times. The chain recombines TRBV12-3 or TRBV12-4 with TRBJ2-7; D call uncertain. Between the trimmed V and J ends, which lost 7 bases and 1 base, there was a span of 14 bases. CDR3 length: 14 residues. The CDR3 reads CASTHFGRSYEQYF. DNA of the CDR3: TGTGCCAGCACCCATTTCGGACGGTCCTACGAGCAGTACTTC.

This chain connects TRBV20-1 to TRBJ1-4, with D possibly matching TRBD1 (5 bases). CDR3 length equals 15 residues. The ends were cut back, 0 bases at V and 8 bases at J, with 16 bases in the middle. Germline V gene sequence: CDR1 DFQATT, CDR2 SNEGSKA (reference sequence). In DNA, the CDR3 is TGCAGTGCTAGAGATATGGGGGGGTTCGGAGAAAAACTGTTTTTT. Its translation: CSARDMGGFGEKLFF.

In its sample, this clonotype was seen a few times. The chain uses TRBV20-1 and TRBJ2-3, with D unclear. This CDR3 is 15 amino acids long. The V end lost 0 bases, the J end lost 0 bases, and 10 bases lay between the germline ends. Germline lookup yields CDR1 DFQATT and CDR2 SNEGSKA (reference sequence). The chain's CDR3 is CSARDHRRSTDTQYF. The CDR3 coding sequence is TGCAGTGCTAGAGATCACCGCCGAAGCACAGATACGCAGTATTTT.

This chain links TRBV20-1 with TRBJ1-1; 12 bases are a match to TRBD1. The germline CDR1 and CDR2 sequences are DFQATT and SNEGSKA (reference sequence). This CDR3 is built from 16 residues. V lost 1 base, J lost 4 bases, and 7 bases stayed unmatched. Here the CDR3 reads CSARGGGTGGATEAFF. In nucleotides, the CDR3 is TGCAGTGCTAGAGGGGGGGGGACAGGGGGCGCCACTGAAGCTTTCTTT.

V is TRBV6-1 and J is TRBJ2-1; TRBD1 aligns across 10 bases. CDR1 and CDR2 (germline): MNHNS, SASEGT. The CDR3 extends over 15 amino acids. The junction had 8 bases not matched to a gene; V was cut back by 4 bases and J by 8 bases. CDR3 nucleotides: TGTGCCAGCAGTGTTGGGACAGGGGCTTCCTATGAGCAGTTCTTC. Protein product: CASSVGTGASYEQFF.

In this sample, this clonotype turned up a few times. The chain recombines TRBV7-9 with TRBJ2-4; 11 positions match TRBD2. Judging by the DNA end, TRBJ2-5 fits better; the J call may be wrong. Looked up from germline, CDR1 is SEHNR and CDR2 is FQNEAQ (reference sequence). There are 16 residues in the CDR3. CDR3 sequence: CASSFLAGGPQETQYF. Here the CDR3 DNA reads TGTGCCAGCAGCTTCCTAGCGGGAGGACCCCAAGAGACCCAGTACTTC.

The chain recombines TRBV21-1 with TRBJ2-4. Matching the DNA end better, TRBJ2-7 makes the J call doubtful. TRBV21-1 is reported as a pseudogene. The CDR3 is 8 residues long. The CDR3 DNA reads TGTGCCAGTACCGAGCAGTACTTC. It is translated as CASTEQYF.

The chain uses TRBV5-5 and TRBJ1-1; no clear D. The germline CDR1 and CDR2 sequences are SGHKS and YYEKEE (reference sequence). This CDR3 is built from 11 residues. Trimming took 4 bases from V and 6 from J, leaving 7 bases between them. Written as DNA, the CDR3 is TGTGCCAGCAGCCCCGGGTCTGAAGCTTTCTTT. Residues: CASSPGSEAFF.

The V call is TRBV12-3 or TRBV12-4, the J call TRBJ1-2, with D perhaps matching TRBD1 (6 bases). With 6 bases removed from V and 6 bases from J, the gap between germline ends came to 17 bases. The CDR3 totals 14 residues. In DNA, the CDR3 is TGTGCCAGCAGCCAACGGACAGCCAGGGATGGCTACACCTTC. Translated, it gives CASSQRTARDGYTF.

This clonotype has more than one count but fewer than ten. The chain links TRBV20-1 to TRBJ2-7; 7 nucleotides agree with TRBD2. Trimming removed 5 bases from V and 6 bases from J; junction bases left unmatched: 16. Germline V lookup: CDR1 DFQATT, CDR2 SNEGSKA (reference sequence). The CDR3 runs to 15 residues. CDR3 coding DNA: TGCAGTGCTTGGAAGAGCGGGACCCATTGGGGCGAGCAGTACTTC. It specifies CSAWKSGTHWGEQYF.

This clonotype was recorded a few times. The J gene is TRBJ2-7, the V gene TRBV21-1; the D call TRBD1 from the table was never checked on the DNA. TRBV21-1 is classified as a pseudogene. The CDR3 spans 15 residues. CDR3 loop: CASSKDEDRYYEQYF. The CDR3 DNA follows: TGTGCCAGCAGCAAAGATGAGGACAGATACTACGAGCAGTACTTC.

This clonotype was seen a handful of times. The gene calls are TRBV6-1 and TRBJ2-7; D is ambiguous. V shed 7 bases and J shed 4 bases, with 11 bases lying between them. The CDR3 extends over 12 amino acids. Germline loops: CDR1 MNHNS, CDR2 SASEGT. The CDR3 DNA reads TGTGCCAGCACCAGTCGTCATTACGAGCAGTACTTC. It is translated as CASTSRHYEQYF.

This chain joins TRBV5-1 and TRBJ1-2; 9 bases match TRBD1. Germline loops: CDR1 SGHRS, CDR2 YFSETQ. V was clipped by 4 bases and J by 9 bases; unmatched bases: 13. This CDR3 region has 15 residues. CDR3 nucleotide sequence: TGCGCCAGCAGCATACCGGGACAGGGTGATTTGCGCTACACCTTC. It translates to CASSIPGQGDLRYTF.

The CDR3 reads CASSVQGNYGYTF. The CDR3 DNA reads as TGCGCCAGCAGCGTACAGGGCAACTATGGCTACACCTTC. This chain joins TRBV5-1 and TRBJ1-2; TRBD1 might be the D (6 bases). Germline assignment: CDR1 SGHRS and CDR2 YFSETQ. This CDR3 has 13 residues. The V end was cut by 4 bases, the J end by 2 bases, with 9 bases between. Looking up the rest from reference TRBV5-1 and TRBJ1-2 gives the full variable domain: KAGVTQTPRYLIKTRGQQVTLSCSPISGHRSVSWYQQTPGQGLQFLFEYFSETQRNKGNFPGRFSGRQFSNSRSEMNVSTLELGDSALYLCASSVQGNYGYTFGSGTRLTVV.

This rearrangement joins TRBV12-3 or TRBV12-4 to TRBJ1-1; 7 bases line up with TRBD1. The CDR3 totals 15 residues. V gave up 7 bases and J gave up 0 bases; unmatched junction bases: 8. The CDR3 DNA is TGTGCCAGCAACTCAGGCACAGGGGTGAACACTGAAGCTTTCTTT. Translation gives CASNSGTGVNTEAFF.

This clonotype was counted between two and nine times. This chain connects TRBV25-1 to TRBJ1-2; D uncertain. V was cut by 3 bases and J by 0 bases, with 11 bases left in between. This CDR3 is 15 amino acids long. CDR1 and CDR2 from the germline V gene are MGHDK and SYGVNS. The DNA of the CDR3 is TGTGCCAGCAGTGACGGAGTGGGCTCTAACTATGGCTACACCTTC. Protein sequence: CASSDGVGSNYGYTF.

The J gene is TRBJ1-6, the V gene TRBV7-9; 8 bases are a match to TRBD1. Germline V lookup: CDR1 SEHNR, CDR2 FQNEAQ (reference sequence). The length of the CDR3 is 17 residues. The V gene end was trimmed by 4 bases and the J gene end by 6 bases; junction bases not matched to a gene: 11. CDR3 loop: CASSSLRGQGSNSPLHF. DNA of the CDR3: TGTGCCAGCAGCTCTCTCCGTGGACAGGGAAGTAATTCACCCCTCCACTTT.

This CDR3 is CSVETGDYEQYF. The CDR3 DNA is TGCAGCGTTGAGACAGGGGACTACGAGCAGTACTTC. The chain employs TRBV29-1 and TRBJ2-7; 8 bases are a match to TRBD1. V dropped 3 bases and J dropped 3; count of bases not matched to a gene: 1. Germline CDR1 and CDR2: SQVTM and ANQGSEA. The CDR3 length is 12 residues.

The rearrangement links TRBV2 to TRBJ2-4; 11 nucleotides line up with TRBD1. This CDR3 is 16 amino acids long. Per the germline V gene, CDR1 is SNHLY and CDR2 is FYNNEI. The junction had 3 bases not matched to a gene; V was cut back by 4 bases and J by 1 base. CDR3 bases: TGTGCCAGCAGTGCCGGACAGGGGGCGGCCAAAAACATTCAGTACTTC. As protein: CASSAGQGAAKNIQYF.

The chain has TRBV5-1 and TRBJ2-7; the D gene could be TRBD1 or TRBD2 (5 bases each). Germline loops: CDR1 SGHRS, CDR2 YFSETQ. This CDR3 region has 14 residues. V lost 0 bases and J 7 bases, leaving 14 bases between the germline ends. CDR3: CASSLEGRRLEQYF. The CDR3 DNA reads as TGCGCCAGCAGCTTGGAGGGACGTCGGTTAGAGCAGTACTTC.

The sample holds a few counts of this clonotype. The chain combines TRBV6-6 with TRBJ1-5, with 7 bases lining up with TRBD1. The CDR3 is 16 residues long. V shed 5 bases and J 0 bases; nucleotides not matched to a gene: 7. The germline CDR1 and CDR2 sequences are MNHNY and SVGAGI (reference sequence). Written as DNA, the CDR3 is TGTGCCAGCAGTCTCGGACAGGAGAATAGCAATCAGCCCCAGCATTTT. The encoded protein is CASSLGQENSNQPQHF.

This clonotype was counted a few times. This chain uses TRBV5-1 with TRBJ2-6; D ambiguous. Trimming left V 7 bases short and J 1 base short, with 12 bases between. Germline CDR1 SGHRS, CDR2 YFSETQ. This CDR3 is 15 amino acids long. CDR3 residues: CASGVPRSGANVLTF. The CDR3 nucleotides are TGCGCCAGCGGGGTCCCTCGATCTGGGGCCAACGTCCTGACTTTC.

The V and J genes are TRBV28 and TRBJ1-5, with TRBD1 as a possible D gene (6 bases). V lost 3 bases, J lost 5 bases, and 8 bases lay in between. This CDR3 is 13 amino acids long. The germline V gene encodes CDR1 MDHEN and CDR2 SYDVKM. The CDR3 sequence: CASSLGGHQPQHF. CDR3 coding DNA: TGTGCCAGCAGTTTGGGGGGGCATCAGCCCCAGCATTTT.

J is TRBJ2-6 and V is TRBV7-9, with TRBD1 matching 9 bases. Germline V lookup: CDR1 SEHNR, CDR2 FQNEAQ (reference sequence). This CDR3 contains 19 residues. With 4 bases clipped from V and 0 bases from J, the junction kept 10 bases outside the gene matches. CDR3 bases: TGTGCCAGCAGCTCTCAGGGGACAGGGTCCCTCTCTGGGGCCAACGTCCTGACTTTC. It translates to CASSSQGTGSLSGANVLTF.

J is TRBJ1-1 and V is TRBV29-1; D is uncertain. The germline V gene has CDR1 SQVTM and CDR2 ANQGSEA. This CDR3 is built from 14 residues. Trimming cost V 2 bases and J 6 bases, with 16 bases left between them. DNA of the CDR3: TGCAGCGTTGAAAGGGTGATATTAAGGGCTGAAGCTTTCTTT. Amino acid sequence: CSVERVILRAEAFF.